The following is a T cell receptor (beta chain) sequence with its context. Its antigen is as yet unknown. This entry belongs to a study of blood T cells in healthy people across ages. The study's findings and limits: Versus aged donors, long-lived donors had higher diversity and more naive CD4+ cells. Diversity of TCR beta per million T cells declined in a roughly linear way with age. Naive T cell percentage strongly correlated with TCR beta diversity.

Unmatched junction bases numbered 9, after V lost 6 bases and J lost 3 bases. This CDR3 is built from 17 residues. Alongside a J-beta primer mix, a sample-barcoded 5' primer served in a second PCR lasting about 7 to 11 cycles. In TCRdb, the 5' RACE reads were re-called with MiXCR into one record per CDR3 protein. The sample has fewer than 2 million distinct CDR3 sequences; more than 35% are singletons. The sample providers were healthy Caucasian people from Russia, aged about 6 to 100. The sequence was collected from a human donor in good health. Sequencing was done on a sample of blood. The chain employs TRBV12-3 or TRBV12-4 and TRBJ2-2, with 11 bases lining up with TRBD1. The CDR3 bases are TGTGCCAGCAGCGATGGACAGGGGGCTTGGGACACCGGGGAGCTGTTTTTT. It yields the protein CASSDGQGAWDTGELFF.